This T cell receptor (beta chain) was documented in a study of T cells in tumors after PD-1 blockade. Across the study: Prior checkpoint blockade, systemic immunosuppressant use, or anti-cancer therapy within 4 weeks excluded patients. During anti-PD-1 treatment, some patients continued daily vismodegib 150 mg. General observations from the study: Peripheral recruitment is suggested, as some novel exhausted tumor clones were in pre-treatment blood.

As regards this clone: Antigen: not known.

Profiling relied on immunoSEQ multiplex PCR, and the TCRdb table lists in-frame clones only, not all of them. The sample includes tens of thousands of clones, 75% to 80% of them seen just once. This CDR3 has 14 residues. The V and J ends lost 4 bases and 7 bases, in that order; junction bases with no gene match: 9. Germline CDR1 KGHSH, CDR2 LQKENI. This chain joins TRBV18 and TRBJ1-1, with TRBD1 identical over 7 bases. The material was PBMCs, obtained before anti-PD-1 treatment. The clonotype was recovered from a human donor with basal cell carcinoma. CDR3: CASSQTTGSLEAFF. The CDR3 nucleotides are TGTGCCAGCTCACAAACGACAGGGTCCCTTGAAGCTTTCTTT.